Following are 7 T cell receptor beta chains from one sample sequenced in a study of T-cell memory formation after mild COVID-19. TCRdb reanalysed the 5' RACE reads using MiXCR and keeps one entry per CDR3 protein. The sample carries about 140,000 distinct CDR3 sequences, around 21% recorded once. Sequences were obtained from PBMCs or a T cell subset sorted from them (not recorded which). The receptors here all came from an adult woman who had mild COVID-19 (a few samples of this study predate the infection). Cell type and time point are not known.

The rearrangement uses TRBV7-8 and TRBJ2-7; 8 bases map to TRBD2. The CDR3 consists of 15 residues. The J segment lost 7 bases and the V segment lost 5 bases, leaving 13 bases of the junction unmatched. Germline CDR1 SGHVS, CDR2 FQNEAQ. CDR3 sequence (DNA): TGTGCCAGCAGCCTAAGGGTTGCTAGCGGGTGGGAGCAGTACTTC. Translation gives CASSLRVASGWEQYF. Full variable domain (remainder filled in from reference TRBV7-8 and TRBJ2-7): GAGVSQSPRYKVAKRGQDVALRCDPISGHVSLFWYQQALGQGPEFLTYFQNEAQLDKSGLPSDRFFAERPEGSVSTLKIQRTQQEDSAVYLCASSLRVASGWEQYFGPGTRLTVT.

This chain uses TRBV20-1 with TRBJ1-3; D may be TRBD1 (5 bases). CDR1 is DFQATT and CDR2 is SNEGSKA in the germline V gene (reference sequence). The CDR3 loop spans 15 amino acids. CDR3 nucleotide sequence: TGCAGCGTCCCGTGGGGCCCCCCGGGTGGAAACACCATATATTTT. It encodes CSVPWGPPGGNTIYF.

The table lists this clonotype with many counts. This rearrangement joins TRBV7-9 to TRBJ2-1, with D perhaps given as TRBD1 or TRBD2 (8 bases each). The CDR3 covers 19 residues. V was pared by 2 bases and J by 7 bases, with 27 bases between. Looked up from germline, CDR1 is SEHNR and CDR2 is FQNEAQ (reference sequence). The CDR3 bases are TGTGCCAGCAGCTTAAGGCGTCAGGGGGCTAGCGGGTTAAGGAATGAGCAGTTCTTC. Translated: CASSLRRQGASGLRNEQFF. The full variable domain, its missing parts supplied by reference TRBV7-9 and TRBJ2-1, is DTGVSQNPRHKITKRGQNVTFRCDPISEHNRLYWYRQTLGQGPEFLTYFQNEAQLEKSRLLSDRFSAERPKGSFSTLEIQRTEQGDSAMYLCASSLRRQGASGLRNEQFFGPGTRLTVL.

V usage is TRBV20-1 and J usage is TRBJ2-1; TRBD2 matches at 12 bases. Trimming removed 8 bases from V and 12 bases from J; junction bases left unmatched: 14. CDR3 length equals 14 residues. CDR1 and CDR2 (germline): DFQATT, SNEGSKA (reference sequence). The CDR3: CSTTSTSGSGVQFF. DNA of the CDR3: TGCAGTACTACCTCGACTAGCGGGAGTGGTGTGCAGTTCTTC.

The CDR3 sequence: CASSQGQNYEQYF. The CDR3, as DNA: TGCGCCAGCAGCCAGGGACAGAACTACGAGCAGTACTTC. This sequence joins TRBV4-1 and TRBJ2-7, with TRBD1 matching 7 bases. Germline values: CDR1 MGHRA, CDR2 YSYEKL. This CDR3 contains 13 residues. The V gene end was trimmed by 3 bases and the J gene end by 3 bases; junction bases not matched to a gene: 2.

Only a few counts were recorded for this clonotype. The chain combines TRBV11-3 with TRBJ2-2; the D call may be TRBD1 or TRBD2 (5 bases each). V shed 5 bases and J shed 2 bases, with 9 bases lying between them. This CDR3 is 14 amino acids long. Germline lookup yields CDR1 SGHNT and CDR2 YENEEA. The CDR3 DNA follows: TGTGCCAGCAGCGTCCGGGACAACACCGGGGAGCTGTTTTTT. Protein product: CASSVRDNTGELFF.

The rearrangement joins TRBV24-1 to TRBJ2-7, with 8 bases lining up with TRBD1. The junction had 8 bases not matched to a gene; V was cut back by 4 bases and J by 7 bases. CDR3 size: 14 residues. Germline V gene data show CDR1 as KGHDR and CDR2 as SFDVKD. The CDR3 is CATSDLGQVWEQYF. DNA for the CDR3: TGTGCCACCAGTGACCTGGGACAGGTTTGGGAGCAGTACTTC.